This T cell receptor (beta chain) appears in the sequencing data of a study of shared clonotypes between healthy human individuals. Method: immunoSEQ multiplex PCR; TCRdb's copy keeps in-frame clones and lacks some. The sample has some 2,400,000 clones, approximately 94% seen once. The V gene lost 3 bases and the J gene lost 0 bases, with 11 bases spanning the gap. This CDR3 is built from 15 residues. Germline V lookup: CDR1 SGHRS, CDR2 YFSETQ. On this clone itself: The sample carries other DNA sequences with the same CDR3.

This sequence joins TRBV5-1 and TRBJ2-3; D could derive from TRBD1 or TRBD2 (6 bases each). Sequencing was carried out using naive CD4+ T cells sorted from blood. Subset described: CD45RA+ positively selected. The sequence came from a man in his late teens or twenties in good health. The chain's CDR3 is CASSSLGGSTDTQYF. CDR3 bases: TGCGCCAGCAGCTCCTTGGGGGGCAGCACAGATACGCAGTATTTT.